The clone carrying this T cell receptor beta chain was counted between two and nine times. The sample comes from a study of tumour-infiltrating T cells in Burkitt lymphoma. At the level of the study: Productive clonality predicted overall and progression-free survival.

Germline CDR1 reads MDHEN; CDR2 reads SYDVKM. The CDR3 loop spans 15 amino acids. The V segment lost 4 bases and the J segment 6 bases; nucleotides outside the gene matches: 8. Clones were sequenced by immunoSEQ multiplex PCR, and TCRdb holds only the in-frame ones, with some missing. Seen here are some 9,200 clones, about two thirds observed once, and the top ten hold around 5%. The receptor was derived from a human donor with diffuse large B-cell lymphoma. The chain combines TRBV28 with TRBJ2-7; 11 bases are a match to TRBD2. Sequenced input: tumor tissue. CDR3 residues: CASSSAELAGGEQYF. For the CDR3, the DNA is TGTGCCAGCAGTTCGGCCGAGCTAGCGGGGGGCGAGCAGTACTTC.